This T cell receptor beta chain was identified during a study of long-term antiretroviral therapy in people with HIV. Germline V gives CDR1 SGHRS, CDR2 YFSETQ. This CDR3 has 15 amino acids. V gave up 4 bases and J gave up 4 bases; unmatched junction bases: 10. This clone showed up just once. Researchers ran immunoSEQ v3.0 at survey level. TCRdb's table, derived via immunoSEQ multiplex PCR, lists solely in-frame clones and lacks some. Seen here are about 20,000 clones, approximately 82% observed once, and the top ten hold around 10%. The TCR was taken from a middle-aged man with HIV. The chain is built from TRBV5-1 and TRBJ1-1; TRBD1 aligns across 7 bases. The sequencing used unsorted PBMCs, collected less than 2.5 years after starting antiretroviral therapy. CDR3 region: CASSDPRGGGTEAFF. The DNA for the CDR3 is TGCGCCAGCAGCGACCCCAGGGGGGGAGGCACTGAAGCTTTCTTT.